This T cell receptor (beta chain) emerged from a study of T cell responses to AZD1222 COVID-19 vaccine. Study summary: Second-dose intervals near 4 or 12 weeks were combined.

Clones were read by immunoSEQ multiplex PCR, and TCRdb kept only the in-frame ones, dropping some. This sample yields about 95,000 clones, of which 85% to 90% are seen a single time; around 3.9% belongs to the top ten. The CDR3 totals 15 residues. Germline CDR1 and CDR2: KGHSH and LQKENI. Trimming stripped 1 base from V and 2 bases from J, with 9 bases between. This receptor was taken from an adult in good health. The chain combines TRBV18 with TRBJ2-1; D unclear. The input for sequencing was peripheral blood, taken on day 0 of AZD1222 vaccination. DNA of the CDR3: TGTGCCAGCTCACCACTAGGGTCCACCTACAATGAGCAGTTCTTC. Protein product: CASSPLGSTYNEQFF.